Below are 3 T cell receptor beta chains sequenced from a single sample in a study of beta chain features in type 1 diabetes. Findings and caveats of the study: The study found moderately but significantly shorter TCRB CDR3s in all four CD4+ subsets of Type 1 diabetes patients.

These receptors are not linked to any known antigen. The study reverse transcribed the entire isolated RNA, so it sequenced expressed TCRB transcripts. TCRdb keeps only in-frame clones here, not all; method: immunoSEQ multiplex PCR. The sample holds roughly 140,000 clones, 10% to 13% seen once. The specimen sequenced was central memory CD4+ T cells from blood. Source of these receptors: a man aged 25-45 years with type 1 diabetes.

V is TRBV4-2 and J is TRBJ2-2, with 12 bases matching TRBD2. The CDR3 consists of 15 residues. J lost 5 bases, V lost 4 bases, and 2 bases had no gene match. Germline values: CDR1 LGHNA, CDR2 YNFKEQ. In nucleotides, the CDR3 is TGTGCCAGCAGCCTGGGGACTAGCGGGACCGGGGAGCTGTTTTTT. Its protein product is CASSLGTSGTGELFF.

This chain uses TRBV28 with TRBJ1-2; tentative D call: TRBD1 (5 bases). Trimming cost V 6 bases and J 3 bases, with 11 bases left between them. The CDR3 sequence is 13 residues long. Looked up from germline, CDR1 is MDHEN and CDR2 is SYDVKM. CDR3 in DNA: TGTGCCAGCAGACCGGACACGGACTATGGCTACACCTTC. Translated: CASRPDTDYGYTF.

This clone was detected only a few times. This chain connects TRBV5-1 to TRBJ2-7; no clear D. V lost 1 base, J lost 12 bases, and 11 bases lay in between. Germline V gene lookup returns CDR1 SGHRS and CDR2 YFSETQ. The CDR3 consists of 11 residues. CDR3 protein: CASSLNGDAYF. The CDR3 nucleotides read TGCGCCAGCAGCTTGAACGGAGACGCGTACTTC.